Listed below are T cell receptor beta chains from one sample, sequenced in a study of CD8 T cells in ankylosing spondylitis. Via MiXCR, TCRdb re-called the 5' RACE reads, giving one row per CDR3 protein. Of hundreds of thousands of distinct CDR3 sequences in the sample, around 11% were seen once. Specimen: blood, either unsorted or a sorted T cell fraction (not recorded which). The receptors here all came from a male donor with ankylosing spondylitis. Each CDR3 is given with its conserved first and last residue. The D gene is left open where the match is weak. Where a row states a size, it is once, few, many or the class of an expanded clone; other rows omit it.

V	D	J	size	CDR3	DNA
TRBV5-1	.	TRBJ2-7	.	CASSWNLGAETYEQYF	TGCGCCAGCAGCTGGAACTTGGGGGCGGAGACCTACGAGCAGTACTTC
TRBV28	TRBD1	TRBJ2-6	.	CASRMTGGYSGANVLTF	TGTGCCAGCAGGATGACAGGGGGCTACTCTGGGGCCAACGTCCTGACTTTC
TRBV29-1	TRBD1	TRBJ2-7	many	CSVLDRVSYEQYF	TGCAGCGTTCTGGACAGGGTCTCCTACGAGCAGTACTTC
TRBV7-8	.	TRBJ1-1	few	CASSQLGEAFF	TGTGCCAGCAGCCAGCTTGGGGAAGCTTTCTTT
TRBV29-1	.	TRBJ1-1	many	CSVNRVMGTEAFF	TGCAGCGTAAACAGGGTTATGGGCACTGAAGCTTTCTTT
TRBV6-1	TRBD1	TRBJ1-1	few	CASSRTGLGWEAFF	TGTGCCAGCAGCCGGACAGGCCTGGGTTGGGAAGCTTTCTTT
TRBV5-1	.	TRBJ2-1	.	CASRRGRGFDEQFF	TGCGCCAGCCGGAGGGGGCGAGGGTTTGATGAGCAGTTCTTC
TRBV20-1	.	TRBJ2-3	.	CSARVQYTDTQYF	TGCAGTGCTAGAGTTCAGTACACAGATACGCAGTATTTT
TRBV10-3	.	TRBJ2-3	many	CAISQTDTQYF	TGTGCCATCAGTCAGACAGATACGCAGTATTTT
TRBV6-5	.	TRBJ2-1	.	CASSYSRIEYNEQFF	TGTGCCAGCAGTTACTCGAGGATTGAATACAATGAGCAGTTCTTC
TRBV7-2	.	TRBJ1-2	few	CASSYRAGLGYGYTF	TGTGCCAGCAGCTACAGGGCGGGGTTAGGTTATGGCTACACCTTC
TRBV10-3	.	TRBJ1-6	.	CAISERTPNSPLHF	TGTGCCATCAGTGAGAGGACACCTAATTCACCCCTCCACTTT
TRBV5-5	TRBD1	TRBJ2-5	few	CASSLLHGQGQETQYF	TGTGCCAGCAGCTTGTTACACGGACAGGGACAAGAGACCCAGTACTTC
TRBV9	.	TRBJ2-1	.	CAISSVPNEQFF	TGTGCCATCAGTTCGGTTCCGAATGAGCAGTTCTTC
TRBV10-3	.	TRBJ2-1	many	CAISRLGGGGNSYNEQFF	TGTGCCATCAGCCGTTTAGGAGGAGGGGGAAACTCCTACAATGAGCAGTTCTTC
TRBV9	TRBD1	TRBJ1-4	many	CASSATGSNEKLFF	TGTGCCAGCAGCGCGACAGGGTCTAATGAAAAACTGTTTTTT
TRBV5-1	.	TRBJ2-1	.	CASSWTAGIQTYNEQFF	TGCGCCAGCAGCTGGACCGCAGGGATACAAACCTACAATGAGCAGTTCTTC
TRBV20-1	TRBD2	TRBJ2-1	.	CSAMIAGVNNEQFF	TGCAGTGCTATGATAGCGGGAGTGAACAATGAGCAGTTCTTC
TRBV4-1	TRBD1	TRBJ2-2	few	CASSQGALDRGSGTGELFF	TGCGCCAGCAGCCAAGGTGCCCTGGACAGGGGGTCAGGGACCGGGGAGCTGTTTTTT
TRBV5-1	.	TRBJ2-3	.	CASSVRSGGDTQYF	TGCGCCAGCAGCGTGCGGAGTGGTGGAGATACGCAGTATTTT
TRBV6-1	TRBD1	TRBJ1-2	.	CASSEAGGHNYGYTF	TGTGCCAGCAGTGAAGCAGGGGGCCATAACTATGGCTACACCTTC
TRBV20-1	TRBD2	TRBJ2-1	few	CSATRTSGDGNEQFF	TGCAGTGCTACTCGGACTAGCGGGGATGGCAATGAGCAGTTCTTC